The clone carrying this T cell receptor beta chain was seen more than once but under ten times. The antigen is unknown. This specimen comes from a study of T cell repertoires in cytomegalovirus infection. Looking at the study overall: Recently identified HLA-C-restricted CMV epitopes were among the peptides used. Carrying CMV and the relevant HLA type showed in public TCR beta signatures.

Using its own MiXCR run on the reads, TCRdb lists one record per CDR3 protein. The table lists about 900,000 distinct CDR3 sequences, under 40% of them singletons. V gave up 0 bases and J gave up 3 bases, with 10 bases separating them. The germline gives CDR1 LGHNA, CDR2 YSLEER. The CDR3 totals 15 residues. Study-level results: The ex vivo response showed dominance by HLA-C-restricted CMV-specific TCR beta clonotypes.

This sequence was found in a human donor in good health (CMV status not recorded). Some clones in this sample may be carry-over from other donors' samples. Sequencing was performed on cultured CD8+ T cells from PBMCs, taken from culture after CMV antigen stimulation. The chain has TRBV4-3 and TRBJ2-3, with D unresolved. The CDR3 nucleotides read TGCGCCAGCAGCCAAGAGAATGTAGGTACAGATACGCAGTATTTT. It yields the protein CASSQENVGTDTQYF.